This T cell receptor beta chain was profiled in a study of T cells expressing NK-cell markers. Findings and limits, study-wide: About 1.0-8% of CD8+ T cells in over 5 donors belonged to dominant NKG2C+ clonotypes.

Regarding this clonotype: Its antigen is as yet unknown.

Template switching by 5'RACE with UMIs generated the TCR beta cDNA. No DNA is given; TCRdb re-called the 5' RACE reads and lists each CDR3 protein once. This sample contains about 430,000 distinct CDR3 sequences. Germline V CDR1 and CDR2: SGHNT, YYREEE (reference sequence). There are 15 residues in the CDR3. The sample taken for sequencing was blood T cells: a sorted CD56 or NKG2C T cell subset, CD4+ or CD8+ T cells, or bulk PBMC T cells (not recorded which). This clonotype was sampled from a woman aged 45-60 years in good health. The chain employs TRBV5-4 and TRBJ2-5; the D call from TCRdb, TRBD1, cannot be confirmed without DNA. CDR3 sequence: CASSLGGQGAETQYF.